This TCR beta chain was sequenced during a study of memory CD4+ T cells and cytomegalovirus serostatus. This clone occurred a few times. Methods used by the authors: After removing out-of-frame reads, around 2,000,000 distinct TCRbeta sequences remained. Assay: immunoSEQ multiplex PCR; the TCRdb copy retains only in-frame clones and omits some. That table supplies the V and J calls and clone size; D and trimming were determined from the DNA. The sample holds 60,000 to 70,000 clones, over 60% seen once. Single viable CD3+CD4+CD8-CD45RO+ cells were sorted as the memory CD4+ T cells. V trimming: 4 bases; J trimming: 6 bases; junction bases outside the gene matches: 6. CDR3 length equals 16 residues. The germline V gene encodes CDR1 LGHNA and CDR2 YNFKEQ.

The chain is built from TRBV4-2 and TRBJ2-1; TRBD2 agrees at 13 bases. This clonotype originated in an adult in good health and CMV-seronegative. Some clones in this sample may be carry-over from other donors' samples. The sample was memory CD4+ T cells from blood. In DNA, the CDR3 is TGTGCCAGCAGCCGGGCCGGGACTAGCGGGGTCAATGAGCAGTTCTTC. Translated: CASSRAGTSGVNEQFF.